The 12 T cell receptor beta chains reported below all come from one sample, sequenced in a study of technical replicates of blood from a few donors. Sequenced by immunoSEQ multiplex PCR; TCRdb stores in-frame clones only, minus some. The sample holds approximately 45,000 clones, 96% seen once. Material for sequencing was T cells isolated from PBMCs. The receptor source for this set is a human donor in good health.

CDR3 DNA: TGTGCCAGCAGTTTGGACAGGTATAGTGGCACAGATACGCAGTATTTT. As protein: CASSLDRYSGTDTQYF. The genes are TRBV27 and TRBJ2-3, with 7 bases aligning to TRBD1. With 3 bases clipped from V and 1 base from J, the junction kept 7 bases outside the gene matches. The germline CDR1 and CDR2 sequences are MNHEY and SMNVEV (reference sequence). CDR3 length: 16 residues.

V is TRBV19 and J is TRBJ2-1; 10 bases match TRBD2. Trimming at V came to 4 bases and at J to 5 bases, leaving 5 bases not matched to a gene. Germline assignment: CDR1 LNHDA and CDR2 SQIVND (reference sequence). The CDR3 totals 15 residues. CDR3 nucleotide sequence: TGTGCCAGTAGTACCGGGACTAGCGCGAACAATGAGCAGTTCTTC. It translates to CASSTGTSANNEQFF.

The chain combines TRBV11-2 with TRBJ2-1; no definite D call. The CDR3 consists of 12 residues. Deletions cut 3 bases from V and 7 bases from J, with 7 bases between. CDR1 is SGHAT and CDR2 is FQNNGV in the germline V gene. The CDR3 DNA is TGTGCCAGCAGCTTGGCCAGTAATGAGCAGTTCTTC. The encoded protein is CASSLASNEQFF.

J is TRBJ1-2 and V is TRBV15; 9 nucleotides match TRBD1. Germline V gene data show CDR1 as LNHNV and CDR2 as YYDKDF (reference sequence). V was pared by 5 bases and J by 4 bases, with 11 bases of the junction left unmatched. The CDR3 covers 16 residues. The CDR3 region is CATSQLTGGAGYGYTF. DNA of the CDR3: TGTGCCACCAGCCAGTTAACAGGGGGCGCGGGCTATGGCTACACCTTC.

This sequence joins TRBV6-6 and TRBJ2-1; TRBD2 matches at 8 bases. This CDR3 contains 16 residues. V was clipped by 7 bases and J by 8 bases; unmatched bases: 16. Germline values: CDR1 MNHNY, CDR2 SVGAGI (reference sequence). CDR3 nucleotides: TGTGCCAGCAAGGGGTCTCGGGAGGGCCAGGTAGATGAGCAGTTCTTC. Its protein product is CASKGSREGQVDEQFF.

About this clone: One end of the junction does not line up with germline, which may come from a read error. The V and J genes are TRBV7-3 and TRBJ1-1; D gene ambiguous. Looked up from germline, CDR1 is SGHTA and CDR2 is FQGTGA. CDR3 length: 12 residues. CDR3 protein: CASSLTESPIIF. The CDR3 nucleotides are TGTGCCAGCAGCTTAACAGAGTCACCTATAATCTTT.

CDR3 nucleotides: TGTGCCAGCAGCCAGGACAGGGACAGGGAGGCTGAAGCTTTCTTT. Amino acid sequence: CASSQDRDREAEAFF. The V call is TRBV14, the J call TRBJ1-1; 9 bases fit TRBD1. Germline V gene data show CDR1 as SGHDN and CDR2 as FVKESK. V gave up 3 bases and J gave up 6 bases; unmatched junction bases: 8. There are 15 residues in the CDR3.

The sample holds one count of this clone. The CDR3 is CASSGLYRGLEETQYF. The DNA for the CDR3 is TGTGCCAGCAGTGGATTGTACAGGGGGCTGGAGGAGACCCAGTACTTC. This chain links TRBV28 with TRBJ2-5, with 9 bases matching TRBD1. CDR1 is MDHEN, CDR2 SYDVKM, per germline. The CDR3 covers 16 residues. J lost 5 bases, V lost 5 bases, and 12 bases had no gene match.

This chain links TRBV7-2 with TRBJ1-2, with a tentative D call TRBD1 (5 bases). Deletions cut 5 bases from V and 5 bases from J, with 6 bases between. CDR1 and CDR2 (germline): SGHTA, FQGNSA. The CDR3 extends over 11 amino acids. The CDR3, as DNA: TGTGCCAGCAGCGGGGCATATGGCTACACCTTC. Its translation is CASSGAYGYTF.

The V and J genes are TRBV10-3 and TRBJ2-6; TRBD1 matches at 9 bases. The germline V gene has CDR1 ENHRY and CDR2 SYGVKD. The J segment lost 2 bases and the V segment lost 6 bases, leaving 2 bases of the junction unmatched. The CDR3 runs 15 residues. The CDR3 here is CAIRRQGAGANVLTF. The CDR3 region has the DNA TGTGCCATCAGGAGACAGGGGGCTGGGGCCAACGTCCTGACTTTC.

V is TRBV28 and J is TRBJ1-1; 10 nucleotides match TRBD1. The CDR3 has 17 residues. The germline V gene encodes CDR1 MDHEN and CDR2 SYDVKM. V lost 3 bases and J lost 3; bases outside the gene matches: 10. The CDR3 DNA sequence: TGTGCCAGCAGTTTCCATCTAATGACAGGGGGCCACACTGAAGCTTTCTTT. Its translation is CASSFHLMTGGHTEAFF.

The rearrangement uses TRBV5-1 and TRBJ2-3; perhaps TRBD2 as D (7 bases). Germline CDR1 and CDR2: SGHRS and YFSETQ. Trimming left V 4 bases short and J 6 bases short, with 15 bases between. The CDR3 has 14 amino acids. The CDR3 loop reads CASSRGAMVDTQYF. DNA of the CDR3: TGCGCCAGCAGCCGGGGGGCGATGGTGGATACGCAGTATTTT.